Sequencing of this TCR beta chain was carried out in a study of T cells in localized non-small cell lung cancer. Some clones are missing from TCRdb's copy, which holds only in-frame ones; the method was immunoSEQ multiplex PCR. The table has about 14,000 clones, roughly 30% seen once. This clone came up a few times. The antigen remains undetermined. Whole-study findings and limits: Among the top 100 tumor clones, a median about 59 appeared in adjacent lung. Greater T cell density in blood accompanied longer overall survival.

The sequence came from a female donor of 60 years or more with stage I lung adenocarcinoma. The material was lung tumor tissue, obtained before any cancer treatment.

CDR3 sequence (DNA): TGTGCCAGCTCACCGCCACTAGCGAATGAGCAGTTCTTC. It is translated as CASSPPLANEQFF. The rearrangement uses TRBV18 and TRBJ2-1, with 7 bases identical to TRBD2. CDR3 length equals 13 residues. V trimming: 3 bases; J trimming: 7 bases; junction bases outside the gene matches: 3. In germline, CDR1 is KGHSH, CDR2 LQKENI.